A selection of T cell receptor beta chains follows, all from one sample in a study of control samples from healthy donors and cancer patients. Sequencing was performed with immunoSEQ multiplex PCR; in TCRdb, only in-frame clones are kept and a portion is missing. The data hold 90,000 to 110,000 clones, with roughly nine tenths observed a single time. The specimen sequenced was blood. The receptors were gathered from a human donor in good health. The donor label of this sample is uncertain. Both conserved end residues are part of each CDR3.

v_gene: TRBV7-9
CDR3aa: CASIHSAGNTIYF

v_gene: TRBV5-6
CDR3aa: CASSRVGRSEAFF

v_gene: TRBV9
CDR3aa: CASSVGQYEKLFF

v_gene: TRBV6-5
CDR3aa: CATSGTRANTIYF

v_gene: TRBV15
CDR3aa: CATSRDKGVNQPQHF

v_gene: TRBV27
CDR3aa: CASSSLLGTGIYNEQFF

v_gene: TRBV2
CDR3aa: CASSEDGNSNGYTF

v_gene: TRBV2
CDR3aa: CASSPTQGNSGNTIYF

v_gene: TRBV5-1
CDR3aa: CASSNPQGSNEKLFF

v_gene: TRBV5-4
CDR3aa: CASSSPRAGDTQYF

v_gene: TRBV28
CDR3aa: CASTSPGQGNSPLHF

v_gene: TRBV6-2/TRBV6-3
CDR3aa: CASSYSGPAREAFF

v_gene: TRBV5-1
CDR3aa: CASGDREDAPLHF